This T cell receptor (beta chain) was observed in a study of beta chain features in type 1 diabetes. Study-wide points: Shortening that was moderate but significant affected the TCRB CDR3s of Type 1 diabetes patients in all four CD4+ subsets.

The CDR3 runs 16 residues. Germline lookup yields CDR1 GTSNPN and CDR2 SVGIG (reference sequence). The ends were cut back, 4 bases at V and 0 bases at J, with 16 bases in the middle. The authors reverse transcribed all of the isolated RNA, so sequencing captured expressed TCRB transcripts. Assay used: immunoSEQ multiplex PCR; TCRdb lists only in-frame clones, some missing. The profile shows hundreds of thousands of clones, over 13% of them singletons. Of note for this clone: Its antigen is unidentified.

The rearrangement links TRBV30 to TRBJ2-1; a possible D gene is TRBD2 (6 bases). The TCR comes from a man in his late teens or twenties with type 1 diabetes. Sequenced: naive CD4+ T cells from blood. The chain's CDR3 is CAWTKGRGSSYNEQFF. The CDR3 DNA reads TGTGCCTGGACTAAAGGACGGGGGAGCTCCTACAATGAGCAGTTCTTC.